This TCR beta chain was recovered during a study of blood T cell repertoires in COVID-19. On the study more broadly: Acute-phase and convalescent COVID-19 samples originated in the United States, Italy and Spain. T cells, B-cell-depleted T cells, or PBMCs supplied cDNA or gDNA.

Germline CDR1 is MDHEN and CDR2 is SYDVKM. V dropped 4 bases and J dropped 4; count of bases not matched to a gene: 5. The CDR3 consists of 14 residues. Methods used by the authors: Nucleated cell counts were estimated from reference gene primer amplification. Profiled with immunoSEQ multiplex PCR; TCRdb holds only in-frame clones, not every one. D and trimming come from the DNA, and the V and J calls and clone size come from that table. Of roughly 100,000 clones in the sample, 80% to 90% were seen once. This TCR was recovered from a human donor in a cohort sampled during active COVID-19. The chain carries TRBV28 and TRBJ2-3, with 7 bases lining up with TRBD2. Source material: peripheral blood. CDR3 coding DNA: TGTGCCAGCAGTTCCCGCCGGGGGGCAGATACGCAGTATTTT. Protein product: CASSSRRGADTQYF.